This is a list of T cell receptor beta chains from one sample in a study of OX40 agonist ivuxolimab in advanced cancers. The method was immunoSEQ multiplex PCR; TCRdb's version includes in-frame clones alone and lacks a portion of them. The sample contains some 30,000 clones, approximately 91% of which appear only once. The sample here was CD4+ or CD8+ T cells sorted from blood, taken in a trial of the OX40 agonist ivuxolimab. These TCRs come from an adult with an advanced solid tumor such as melanoma, head and neck, liver or kidney cancer. Each CDR3 is given with its conserved first and last residue. The D gene is left open where the match is weak. Size is omitted from some rows. Given values are once, few, many or a class for expanded clones.

>TRBV11-2|.|.|TRBJ2-7
TGTGCCAGCAGCTTAGATTGGGGTCTCGAGCAGTACTTC
CASSLDWGLEQYF
>TRBV29-1|.|.|TRBJ1-2
TGCAGTTTTCCCGGAGGGGATGGCTACACCTTC
CSFPGGDGYTF
>TRBV29-1|.|.|TRBJ2-3
TGCAGCGTTATTGAGGTAGGGTCCACAGATACGCAGTATTTT
CSVIEVGSTDTQYF
>TRBV30|.|.|TRBJ1-1
TGTGCCTGGGGGACGGCACCCTCTGAAGCTTTCTTT
CAWGTAPSEAFF
>TRBV9|TRBD2|.|TRBJ2-1
TGTGCCAGCAGCGTAACTAGCGGGGTCTGGAATGAGCAGTTCTTC
CASSVTSGVWNEQFF
>TRBV6-6|TRBD1|.|TRBJ1-6
TGTGCCAGCATGGGGACAGGGGAATATAATTCACCCCTCCACTTT
CASMGTGEYNSPLHF
>TRBV5-6|.|.|TRBJ2-1
TGTGCCAGCAGCTTAGGGGTGTCCGGGGCGAACAATGAGCAGTTCTTC
CASSLGVSGANNEQFF
>TRBV11-2|TRBD2|.|TRBJ2-7
TGTGCCAGCAGCTTAGGGACTAGCGGGAGCGACGAGCAGTACTTC
CASSLGTSGSDEQYF
>TRBV7-6|TRBD2|few|TRBJ2-1
TGTGCCAGCAGCTTCGGGGGGGTAGGGAATGAGCAGTTCTTC
CASSFGGVGNEQFF
>TRBV2|.|.|TRBJ2-1
TGTGCCAGCAGTGAAGCTGGTTCCAATGAGCAGTTCTTC
CASSEAGSNEQFF
>TRBV10-1|TRBD2|.|TRBJ2-3
TGCGCCAGCAGTGAGGGGATAGCGGGGGGCACAGATACGCAGTATTTT
CASSEGIAGGTDTQYF
>TRBV27|TRBD1|.|TRBJ1-2
TGTGCCAGCAGTTTTACCGGGACAGGGGGGTTATATGGCTACACCTTC
CASSFTGTGGLYGYTF
>TRBV12-5|TRBD2|.|TRBJ2-1
TGTGCTAGTGGTTTGGTAGTCTTAGCGGGAGGTAGAAGGGCTGAGCAGTTCTTC
CASGLVVLAGGRRAEQFF
>TRBV27|.|.|TRBJ2-7
TGTGCCAGCAGTTCAACAGGGTTGGAGCAGTACTTC
CASSSTGLEQYF
>TRBV10-3|TRBD1|few|TRBJ1-1
TGTGCCATCAGTAAGGGGGCGAACACTGAAGCTTTCTTT
CAISKGANTEAFF
>TRBV27|.|.|TRBJ1-5
TGTGCCAGCCCCCTAGGGGCCCCTCTTCAGCCCCAGCATTTT
CASPLGAPLQPQHF
>TRBV6-1|TRBD1|.|TRBJ1-2
TGTGCCAGCAGTGGGACAGGGGGCGACTATGGCTACACCTTC
CASSGTGGDYGYTF
>TRBV6-4|TRBD2|few|TRBJ2-1
TGTGCCAGCAGTGACTCGACGGGACTAGATCTCGATGAGCAGTTCTTC
CASSDSTGLDLDEQFF
>TRBV7-9|.|.|TRBJ1-6
TGTGCCAGCAGCTATGGGGGTGATTCACCCCTCCACTTT
CASSYGGDSPLHF
>TRBV4-1|.|.|TRBJ1-1
TGCGCCAGCAGCCAAGATTTCAGGGGCGCTGAAGCTTTCTTT
CASSQDFRGAEAFF